Listed below are T cell receptor beta chains from one sample, sequenced in a study of regulatory T cells in long-lasting Graves disease. MiXCR was run by TCRdb on the multiplex PCR reads, yielding one entry per CDR3 protein. The table has around 450,000 distinct CDR3 sequences, about 22% seen once. Specimen: peripheral blood mononuclear cells (PBMCs), collected when the disease was refractory, from a patient treated with antithyroid drugs. These receptors all come from a female donor with Graves disease. Each CDR3 is given with its conserved first and last residue. D genes are given only for firm matches. A clone size is listed for some rows: how often the clone was seen (once, few, many), or a class if it is expanded.

TRBV6-2/TRBV6-3	17	TRBD1	-	TRBJ1-1	TGTGCCGGCCAAATGAGCTACAGGGGGTATTTGAACACTGAAGCTTTCTTT	CAGQMSYRGYLNTEAFF
TRBV15	16	TRBD1	once	TRBJ1-6	TGTGCCACCAGCACCGCACCAACAGGGGTTAATTCACCCCTCCACTTT	CATSTAPTGVNSPLHF
TRBV27	14	-	few	TRBJ1-1	TGTGCCAGCAGTTTAAGGAGTGAGGGCACTGAAGCTTTCTTT	CASSLRSEGTEAFF
TRBV12-3/TRBV12-4	21	-	-	TRBJ1-6	TGTGCCAGCAGTCCCCGCGAAGGGTTTAGCCCGACCAGCTCCTATAATTCACCCCTCCACTTT	CASSPREGFSPTSSYNSPLHF
TRBV29-1	14	TRBD1	-	TRBJ1-1	TGCAGCGTTGCACAGGGGGCCGGGAACACTGAAGCTTTCTTT	CSVAQGAGNTEAFF
TRBV27	14	-	few	TRBJ2-5	TGTGCCAGCAGGAAAGCGGGCGCCCAAGAGACCCAGTACTTC	CASRKAGAQETQYF
TRBV12-5	15	-	once	TRBJ2-1	TGTGCTAGTGGTTTGGGGGGGACAAAATACAATGAGCAGTTCTTC	CASGLGGTKYNEQFF
TRBV3-1	15	-	-	TRBJ2-5	TGTGCCAGCAGCCAAACCCGGGACATCCAAGAGACCCAGTACTTC	CASSQTRDIQETQYF
TRBV5-5	15	-	-	TRBJ1-5	TGCGCCAGCAGCTTGAAGATAAGCCGGGATCAGCCCCAGCATTTT	CASSLKISRDQPQHF
TRBV12-3/TRBV12-4	15	-	few	TRBJ2-3	TGTGCCAGCAGTCCGCGGAGAACTAGCACAGATACGCAGTATTTT	CASSPRRTSTDTQYF
TRBV3-1	15	-	few	TRBJ2-7	TGTGCCAGCAGTCCCAGCAGTTTGGGGGTTGGGGAGCAGTACTTC	CASSPSSLGVGEQYF
TRBV10-3	16	TRBD1	-	TRBJ1-2	TGTGCCATCAGTGGCCCGGGACAGGGTGTTAACTATGGCTACACCTTC	CAISGPGQGVNYGYTF
TRBV30	13	-	few	TRBJ1-1	TGTGCCTGGAGCGCCACAGGTCTCACTGAAGCTTTCTTT	CAWSATGLTEAFF
TRBV3-1	15	-	few	TRBJ2-2	TGTGCCAGCAGCGGGGCAGGGTGGATGCCCGGGGAGCTGTTTTTT	CASSGAGWMPGELFF
TRBV20-1	13	TRBD1	many	TRBJ2-7	TGCAGTGCTAGGACAGGGGTGGGCTACGAGCAGTACTTC	CSARTGVGYEQYF
TRBV20-1	16	-	few	TRBJ2-5	TGCAGTGCTAGAGATCTTCTGAGGGATCCGGGGGAGACCCAGTACTTC	CSARDLLRDPGETQYF
TRBV3-1	14	-	-	TRBJ1-6	TGTGCCAGCAGCCGGGACGGGGATGATTCACCCCTCCACTTT	CASSRDGDDSPLHF
TRBV12-3/TRBV12-4	17	-	many	TRBJ1-5	TGTGCCAGCAGTTCCCTCGGGGTGTGGCAGAAAGATCAGCCCCAGCATTTT	CASSSLGVWQKDQPQHF
TRBV13	15	-	few	TRBJ1-2	TGTGCCAGCAGCCCGGCCGGGACAAGTAACTATGGCTACACCTTC	CASSPAGTSNYGYTF
TRBV7-3	15	TRBD2	many	TRBJ2-5	TGTGCCAGCAGCTTGGTCGGGGGGATACAAGAGACCCAGTACTTC	CASSLVGGIQETQYF
TRBV2	14	-	many	TRBJ1-1	TGTGCCAGCAGTGCTGGGGGAAGCTTCACTGAAGCTTTCTTT	CASSAGGSFTEAFF
TRBV19	12	TRBD1	-	TRBJ1-2	TGTGCCAGTCACAGGGGAAACTATGGCTACACCTTC	CASHRGNYGYTF
TRBV10-3	19	TRBD1	-	TRBJ2-2	TGTGCCACGTCGGCGCCACGGGACAGACCTTTATCGAACACCGGGGAGCTGTTTTTT	CATSAPRDRPLSNTGELFF
TRBV6-5	15	-	few	TRBJ2-3	TGTGCCAGCAGTTTATTGGGGGCTTCCACAGATACGCAGTATTTT	CASSLLGASTDTQYF
TRBV7-9	14	-	many	TRBJ1-1	TGTGCCACCTCATCCACTGGTGTGAACACTGAAGCTTTCTTT	CATSSTGVNTEAFF
TRBV29-1	11	-	-	TRBJ1-2	TGCAGCGTCCGGGGGAGCTATGGCTACACCTTC	CSVRGSYGYTF
TRBV3-1	14	-	many	TRBJ2-5	TGTGCCAGCAGCCAAGACTCGTCGGGGCTGACCCAGTACTTC	CASSQDSSGLTQYF
TRBV28	14	TRBD1	many	TRBJ1-2	TGTGCCAGCAGCTCGCTACAGGGGGCGGGTGGCTACACCTTC	CASSSLQGAGGYTF
TRBV27	14	-	many	TRBJ1-6	TGTGCCAGCAGCCCCCGCTCCTATAATTCACCCCTCCACTTT	CASSPRSYNSPLHF
TRBV5-1	15	-	-	TRBJ2-5	TGCGCCAGCAGCTTAGCCAGGCTAACAGAAGAGACCCAGTACTTC	CASSLARLTEETQYF
TRBV19	15	-	-	TRBJ1-5	TGTGCCAGTGCTTCCGGTGGTAGGGGAGGTCAGCCCCAGCATTTT	CASASGGRGGQPQHF
TRBV6-1	12	-	many	TRBJ2-7	TGTGCCAGCAGACCTCCGGGATACGAGCAGTACTTC	CASRPPGYEQYF
TRBV6-2/TRBV6-3	13	-	many	TRBJ1-1	TGTGCCAGCAGACTAGGAGAGGGGAGTGAAGCTTTCTTT	CASRLGEGSEAFF